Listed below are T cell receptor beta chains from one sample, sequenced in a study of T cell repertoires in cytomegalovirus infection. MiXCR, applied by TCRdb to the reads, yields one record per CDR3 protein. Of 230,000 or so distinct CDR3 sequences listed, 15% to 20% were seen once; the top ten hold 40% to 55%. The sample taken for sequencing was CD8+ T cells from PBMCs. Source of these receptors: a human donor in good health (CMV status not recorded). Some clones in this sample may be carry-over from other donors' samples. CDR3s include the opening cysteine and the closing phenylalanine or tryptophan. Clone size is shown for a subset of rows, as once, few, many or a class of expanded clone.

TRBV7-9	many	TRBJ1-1	CASSLEGTSPGNTEAFF
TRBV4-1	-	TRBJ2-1	CASSQSAGQTDYNEQFF
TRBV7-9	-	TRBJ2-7	CASSNRDRGGEQYF
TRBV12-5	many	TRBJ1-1	CASGLVPAAANTEAFF
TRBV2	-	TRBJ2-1	CASSDGGGRYNEQFF
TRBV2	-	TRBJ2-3	CASSFRGRVPDTQYF
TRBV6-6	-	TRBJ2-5	CASSYTAGRETQYF
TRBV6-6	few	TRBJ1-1	CASSTGFATEAFF
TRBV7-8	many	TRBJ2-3	CASSSLAGDLTDTQYF
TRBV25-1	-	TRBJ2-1	CASRSTGADYNEQFF
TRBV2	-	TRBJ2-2	CASSDSGGPTGELFF
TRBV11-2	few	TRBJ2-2	CASSLEWASGVGGELFF
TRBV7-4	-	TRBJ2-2	CASSHTKNTGELFF
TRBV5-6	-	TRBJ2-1	CASSFELAGVNEQFF
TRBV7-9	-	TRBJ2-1	CASSLDVLGPEQFF
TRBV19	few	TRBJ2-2	CASKAGELFF
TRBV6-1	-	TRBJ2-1	CASSVWTGGFNEQFF
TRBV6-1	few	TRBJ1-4	CATRTDEKLFF
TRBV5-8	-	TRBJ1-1	CASSLKRWVNTEAFF
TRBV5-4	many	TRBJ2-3	CASSLGSSWRGSTDTQYF
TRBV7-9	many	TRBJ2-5	CASSLDRTNKETQYF
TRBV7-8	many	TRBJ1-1	CASSLVSGARNTEAFF
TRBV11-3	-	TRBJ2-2	CASSLDRYSPNTGELFF
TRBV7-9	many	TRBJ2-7	CASSPGLTYEQYF
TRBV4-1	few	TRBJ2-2	CASSSVGGTGELFF
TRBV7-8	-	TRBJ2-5	CASSPKPQETQYF
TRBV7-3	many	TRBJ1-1	CASSRGQGMNTEAFF
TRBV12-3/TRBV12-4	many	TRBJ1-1	CASSERTNTEAFF
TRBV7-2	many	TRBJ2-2	CASSLTLKGAGELFF
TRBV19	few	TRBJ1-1	CASSPRGVNTEAFF
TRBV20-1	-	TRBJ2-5	CSADGVDHRKQETQYF
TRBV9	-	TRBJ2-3	CASSVVGRTSTDTQYF
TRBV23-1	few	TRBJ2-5	CASSLGKPPTANIQETQYF
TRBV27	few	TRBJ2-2	CASSSTTGELFF
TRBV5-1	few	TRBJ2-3	CASSLDGPLADTQYF
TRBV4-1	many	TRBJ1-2	CASSHMAGANYGYTF
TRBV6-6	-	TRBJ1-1	CASNQGGFRTEAFF
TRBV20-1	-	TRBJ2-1	CSAREVAGDPLQFF